This TCR beta chain is from a study of blood T cell repertoires in COVID-19. Trimming stripped 2 bases from V and 1 base from J, with 14 bases between. Looked up from germline, CDR1 is SEHNR and CDR2 is FQNEAQ (reference sequence). The CDR3 has 16 residues. Only in-frame clones appear in the TCRdb table, and some are missing; sequencing was by immunoSEQ multiplex PCR. Seen here are roughly 300,000 clones, about 85% observed once, and the top ten hold about 6%. Sample: PBMCs or T cells enriched from blood (not recorded which). V gene TRBV7-9 combines with J gene TRBJ2-5; possible D gene TRBD2, 7 bases. The receptor's source is a woman aged 30 to 39 who had recovered from COVID-19. CDR3 sequence (DNA): TGTGCCAGCAGCTTATACGGGGGGCTCGTCCAAGAGACCCAGTACTTC. This codes for CASSLYGGLVQETQYF.